A single sample is the source of the 30 T cell receptor beta chains below, sequenced in a study of shared clonotypes between healthy human individuals. Sequencing was performed with immunoSEQ multiplex PCR; in TCRdb, only in-frame clones are kept and a portion is missing. The table has over 2 million clones, under 95% seen once. Sequenced input: naive CD4+ T cells from PBMCs. The subset here: CD45RA+ positively selected. The receptors derive from a man between 18 and 29 years old in good health. Some clones in this sample may be carry-over from other donors' samples.

V is TRBV4-1 and J is TRBJ2-1, with a tentative D call TRBD1 (5 bases). CDR1 and CDR2 from the germline V gene are MGHRA and YSYEKL. Trimming pared 5 bases from V and 0 bases from J, leaving 8 bases between. The CDR3 runs 14 residues. CDR3 loop: CASSFRGSYNEQFF. The CDR3, as DNA: TGCGCCAGCAGCTTTAGGGGCTCCTACAATGAGCAGTTCTTC.

The chain links TRBV6-5 to TRBJ2-7; D may match TRBD1 or TRBD2 (5 bases each). Germline values: CDR1 MNHEY, CDR2 SVGAGI. CDR3 length equals 14 residues. Trimming left V 6 bases short and J 1 base short, with 13 bases between. The CDR3 nucleotides read TGTGCCAGCAGCTCGGGACGGCAATCCTACGAGCAGTACTTC. Translation: CASSSGRQSYEQYF.

The V and J genes are TRBV5-1 and TRBJ2-1; 8 bases align to TRBD2. Germline-derived CDR1 and CDR2 are SGHRS and YFSETQ. The CDR3 covers 15 residues. V dropped 3 bases and J dropped 7; count of bases not matched to a gene: 9. The CDR3 loop is CASSSGLAQGNEQFF. The CDR3 region has the DNA TGCGCCAGCAGCTCCGGACTAGCTCAGGGGAATGAGCAGTTCTTC. The full variable domain, completed using reference TRBV5-1 and TRBJ2-1, is KAGVTQTPRYLIKTRGQQVTLSCSPISGHRSVSWYQQTPGQGLQFLFEYFSETQRNKGNFPGRFSGRQFSNSRSEMNVSTLELGDSALYLCASSSGLAQGNEQFFGPGTRLTVL.

The genes are TRBV20-1 and TRBJ2-4; D not certain. The germline CDR1 and CDR2 sequences are DFQATT and SNEGSKA (reference sequence). The CDR3 runs to 11 residues. The ends were cut back, 6 bases at V and 2 bases at J, with 5 bases in the middle. The CDR3 protein is CSAVPKNIQYF. In DNA form, the CDR3 reads TGCAGTGCGGTTCCCAAAAACATTCAGTACTTC.

V gene TRBV28 combines with J gene TRBJ2-3, with 11 bases identical to TRBD2. Germline-derived CDR1 and CDR2 are MDHEN and SYDVKM. V dropped 5 bases and J dropped 7; count of bases not matched to a gene: 11. This CDR3 is 16 amino acids long. The CDR3 DNA reads as TGTGCCAGCAGTAACCCTCTAGCGGGAGGTAGGAATACGCAGTATTTT. It is translated as CASSNPLAGGRNTQYF.

In this sample, this clone turned up once. The chain combines TRBV11-2 with TRBJ2-7; D perhaps matches TRBD2 (6 bases). CDR3 length equals 13 residues. Germline V gives CDR1 SGHAT, CDR2 FQNNGV. V was shortened by 4 bases and J by 6 bases, with 13 bases between the two germline ends. This CDR3 is CASSSDYNREQYF. CDR3 DNA: TGTGCCAGCAGCTCGGACTATAATCGCGAGCAGTACTTC.

The rearrangement links TRBV14 to TRBJ1-1; no reliable D call. The CDR3 has 13 residues. Germline values: CDR1 SGHDN, CDR2 FVKESK. Trimming left V 2 bases short and J 3 bases short, with 7 bases between. The CDR3 DNA reads TGTGCCAGCAGCCAATTCTTGGACACTGAAGCTTTCTTT. Amino acid sequence: CASSQFLDTEAFF.

The chain has TRBV2 and TRBJ2-7; 7 bases agree with TRBD2. The germline V gene has CDR1 SNHLY and CDR2 FYNNEI. V shed 6 bases and J 4 bases; nucleotides not matched to a gene: 9. CDR3 length: 14 residues. CDR3 region: CASSAAGRGYEQYF. CDR3 bases: TGTGCCAGCAGCGCAGCGGGGAGGGGATACGAGCAGTACTTC.

This sequence joins TRBV5-1 and TRBJ2-5, with unresolved D. The J call is uncertain, as TRBJ2-7 better fits the DNA end. The CDR3 totals 14 residues. CDR1 SGHRS and CDR2 YFSETQ come from the germline V gene. This CDR3 reads CASSLGQPPIEQYF. CDR3 sequence (DNA): TGCGCCAGCAGCTTGGGTCAACCGCCGATCGAGCAGTACTTC.

The genes are TRBV5-6 and TRBJ1-4, with TRBD1 matching 11 bases. Trimming took 6 bases from V and 4 from J; bases not matched to a gene: 11. Germline V gene sequence: CDR1 SGHDT, CDR2 YYEEEE. The CDR3 covers 17 residues. In DNA, the CDR3 is TGTGCCAGCACCCTTCGGGGGGACAGGGGGAGTAATGAAAAACTGTTTTTT. This gives the protein CASTLRGDRGSNEKLFF.

About this clone: The sample has other DNA sequences that encode this CDR3 too. The chain combines TRBV5-1 with TRBJ2-3; TRBD1 matches at 7 bases. The CDR3 consists of 12 residues. Losses at the gene ends were 5 bases for V and 4 bases for J; bases not matched to a gene: 1. Germline values: CDR1 SGHRS, CDR2 YFSETQ. The DNA of the CDR3 is TGCGCCAGCAGTACAGGGGCAGATACGCAGTATTTT. It yields the protein CASSTGADTQYF. Variable domain in full (rest from reference TRBV5-1 and TRBJ2-3): KAGVTQTPRYLIKTRGQQVTLSCSPISGHRSVSWYQQTPGQGLQFLFEYFSETQRNKGNFPGRFSGRQFSNSRSEMNVSTLELGDSALYLCASSTGADTQYFGPGTRLTVL.

The V call is TRBV28, the J call TRBJ2-7; the match to TRBD2 covers 7 bases. CDR1 MDHEN and CDR2 SYDVKM come from the germline V gene. J was trimmed by 3 bases and V by 3 bases; bases with no gene match: 5. The CDR3 spans 14 residues. The CDR3 DNA sequence: TGTGCCAGCAGTTTGAGAGCGGGATTCTACGAGCAGTACTTC. As protein: CASSLRAGFYEQYF.

V and J are TRBV28 and TRBJ2-7; D is unresolved. The CDR3 has 15 amino acids. Trimming removed 2 bases from V and 0 bases from J, with 11 bases in between. Germline-derived CDR1 and CDR2 are MDHEN and SYDVKM. The CDR3 is CASSLAKDHSYEQYF. The CDR3 DNA follows: TGTGCCAGCAGTTTAGCGAAGGATCACTCCTACGAGCAGTACTTC.

V is TRBV5-1 and J is TRBJ2-2; 7 bases fit TRBD2. The germline V gene has CDR1 SGHRS and CDR2 YFSETQ. Trimming took 4 bases from V and 5 from J; bases not matched to a gene: 14. The CDR3 spans 17 residues. This CDR3 is CASSPPLLADGTGELFF. The CDR3 bases are TGCGCCAGCAGCCCACCTCTCCTAGCGGACGGGACCGGGGAGCTGTTTTTT. The whole variable domain, remainder taken from reference TRBV5-1 and TRBJ2-2, is KAGVTQTPRYLIKTRGQQVTLSCSPISGHRSVSWYQQTPGQGLQFLFEYFSETQRNKGNFPGRFSGRQFSNSRSEMNVSTLELGDSALYLCASSPPLLADGTGELFFGEGSRLTVL.

The chain carries TRBV2 and TRBJ1-5, with 7 bases identical to TRBD1. This CDR3 is built from 17 residues. J gave up 4 bases and V 3 bases, and 12 bases lay outside the gene matches. Germline V gene data show CDR1 as SNHLY and CDR2 as FYNNEI. CDR3 loop: CASSEGWLQGSNQPQHF. The CDR3 coding sequence is TGTGCCAGCAGTGAGGGATGGTTACAGGGGTCAAATCAGCCCCAGCATTTT.

The chain uses TRBV15 and TRBJ2-3, with a tentative D call TRBD2 (5 bases). This CDR3 has 15 residues. Trimming removed 1 base at V and 4 bases at J, with 12 bases between. Looked up from germline, CDR1 is LNHNV and CDR2 is YYDKDF (reference sequence). As DNA, the CDR3 is TGTGCCACCAGCAGAGGACGGGGTCAGCCAGATACGCAGTATTTT. Protein product: CATSRGRGQPDTQYF.

This chain connects TRBV28 to TRBJ1-3; D possibly corresponds to TRBD1 (5 bases). Germline values: CDR1 MDHEN, CDR2 SYDVKM. V was clipped by 3 bases and J by 4 bases, with 16 bases between them. The length of the CDR3 is 16 residues. This CDR3 reads CASSFDWQGRGNTIYF. CDR3 in DNA: TGTGCCAGCAGTTTCGACTGGCAGGGAAGGGGAAACACCATATATTTT.

The J gene is TRBJ2-7, the V gene TRBV6-5; the D gene is possibly TRBD1 (6 bases). This CDR3 is 14 amino acids long. V was clipped by 4 bases and J by 1 base, with 11 bases between them. Looked up from germline, CDR1 is MNHEY and CDR2 is SVGAGI. CDR3 in amino acids: CASSWAGESYEQYF. The CDR3 DNA follows: TGTGCCAGCAGTTGGGCAGGGGAGTCCTACGAGCAGTACTTC.

This sequence joins TRBV7-2 and TRBJ2-5, with D possibly TRBD1 on 6 matching bases. The CDR3 is 13 residues long. Germline-derived CDR1 and CDR2 are SGHTA and FQGNSA. V lost 6 bases to trimming and J lost 4 bases, with 12 bases between them. DNA of the CDR3: TGTGCCAGCAGTTTCACAGGGACAGAGACCCAGTACTTC. Protein: CASSFTGTETQYF.

The V gene is TRBV28, the J gene TRBJ2-7, with D perhaps matching TRBD1 (6 bases). CDR1 and CDR2 (germline): MDHEN, SYDVKM. V shed 5 bases and J shed 0 bases, with 14 bases lying between them. The CDR3 contains 15 residues. The CDR3 is CASSVLDRSSYEQYF. CDR3 coding DNA: TGTGCCAGCAGTGTACTTGACAGGAGCTCCTACGAGCAGTACTTC.

CDR3 sequence: CASSQLPGHGDTEAFF. The CDR3 nucleotides are TGTGCCAGCTCACAGCTCCCGGGACACGGAGACACTGAAGCTTTCTTT. The chain carries TRBV18 and TRBJ1-1, with D perhaps matching TRBD1 (6 bases). The length of the CDR3 is 16 residues. Germline V gives CDR1 KGHSH, CDR2 LQKENI. V lost 4 bases to trimming and J lost 3 bases, with 18 bases between them.

V usage is TRBV28 and J usage is TRBJ1-5, with no clear D. This CDR3 spans 13 amino acids. V was pared by 7 bases and J by 2 bases, with 9 bases between. Per germline, CDR1 MDHEN and CDR2 SYDVKM. DNA for the CDR3: TGTGCCAGCAAACGGGGAGGCAATCAGCCCCAGCATTTT. Translated: CASKRGGNQPQHF.

This rearrangement joins TRBV28 to TRBJ1-4; 8 nucleotides line up with TRBD1. Unmatched junction bases numbered 8, after V lost 7 bases and J lost 7 bases. The CDR3 has 14 residues. The germline CDR1 and CDR2 sequences are MDHEN and SYDVKM. The DNA of the CDR3 is TGTGCCAGCACCTCAAGGACAGGGCGTGAAAAACTGTTTTTT. Translation gives CASTSRTGREKLFF.

J is TRBJ1-4 and V is TRBV5-1; 10 nucleotides match TRBD1. Looked up from germline, CDR1 is SGHRS and CDR2 is YFSETQ. This CDR3 region has 19 residues. V shed 0 bases and J 2 bases; nucleotides not matched to a gene: 10. CDR3 sequence reads: CASSLGRRGTGVTNEKLFF. The CDR3 nucleotides read TGCGCCAGCAGCTTGGGTCGCCGCGGGACAGGGGTGACTAATGAAAAACTGTTTTTT.

V gene TRBV11-2 combines with J gene TRBJ1-6, with 7 bases lining up with TRBD1. V trimming: 6 bases; J trimming: 7 bases; junction bases outside the gene matches: 6. CDR1 SGHAT and CDR2 FQNNGV come from the germline V gene. The CDR3 totals 14 residues. In DNA form, the CDR3 reads TGTGCCAGCAGAGCGACAGGGCGGAATTCACCCCTCCACTTT. It encodes CASRATGRNSPLHF.

The chain uses TRBV28 and TRBJ2-7, with TRBD1 identical over 9 bases. This CDR3 comprises 15 residues. The V gene's germline CDR1 is MDHEN and CDR2 SYDVKM. The V and J ends lost 6 bases and 2 bases, in that order; junction bases with no gene match: 8. For the CDR3, the DNA is TGTGCCAGCAGCCCCCGGGACAGGGTGGCCTACGAGCAGTACTTC. Encoded protein: CASSPRDRVAYEQYF.

This chain connects TRBV11-2 to TRBJ1-1; D is possibly TRBD1 (5 bases). V was shortened by 2 bases and J by 4 bases, with 14 bases between the two germline ends. The CDR3 contains 15 residues. CDR1 is SGHAT and CDR2 is FQNNGV in the germline V gene. CDR3 loop: CASSLRGVMTTEAFF. The CDR3 region has the DNA TGTGCCAGCAGCTTAAGGGGAGTCATGACCACTGAAGCTTTCTTT.

The chain is built from TRBV19 and TRBJ1-1; 9 bases agree with TRBD1. CDR3 length: 14 amino acids. Trimming cost V 7 bases and J 1 base; bases outside gene matches: 4. Germline V gene lookup returns CDR1 LNHDA and CDR2 SQIVND (reference sequence). CDR3 sequence: CASTGQGPNTEAFF. As DNA, the CDR3 is TGTGCCAGTACGGGACAGGGACCGAACACTGAAGCTTTCTTT.

J is TRBJ2-1 and V is TRBV4-1; 10 bases match TRBD2. This CDR3 has 18 residues. Germline loops: CDR1 MGHRA, CDR2 YSYEKL. With 1 base clipped from V and 3 bases from J, the junction kept 9 bases outside the gene matches. The CDR3, as DNA: TGCGCCAGCAGCCAAGGTGCGGCTAGCGGGAGAAACTACAATGAGCAGTTCTTC. Translation gives CASSQGAASGRNYNEQFF.

The chain combines TRBV20-1 with TRBJ2-2; D call uncertain. The CDR3 totals 10 residues. V was trimmed by 5 bases and J by 7 bases, leaving 5 bases between them. Germline CDR1 reads DFQATT; CDR2 reads SNEGSKA (reference sequence). CDR3 loop: CSALSGELFF. DNA for the CDR3: TGCAGTGCTCTAAGCGGGGAGCTGTTTTTT.